This T cell receptor (beta chain) was captured in a study of T cells after yellow fever vaccination. Study-level results: A large majority of primary-vaccination clones showed up again after the booster (roughly 96% CD4, around 90% CD8).

Worth noting for this clonotype: Its matching antigen is unknown.

TCRdb re-derived calls from the 5' RACE reads in MiXCR, one entry per CDR3 protein. The sample has 450,000 to 600,000 distinct CDR3 sequences; roughly 12% are singletons. Germline V CDR1 and CDR2: SGHTA, FQGNSA. V was pared by 1 base and J by 8 bases, with 8 bases between. The length of the CDR3 is 12 residues. The gene calls are TRBV7-2 and TRBJ1-1; D not certain. The receptor was isolated from a man aged 25 to 40 who received the YFV17D yellow fever vaccine. Here the sequenced sample was PBMCs, taken on the day of the yellow fever booster vaccination. CDR3 sequence: CASSLGVMEAFF. In DNA form, the CDR3 reads TGTGCCAGCAGCTTAGGGGTTATGGAAGCTTTCTTT.